This T cell receptor beta chain was identified during a study of blood T cell repertoires in COVID-19. Original processing methods: Reference gene primer amplification gave estimated nucleated cell counts. The repertoire was sequenced with immunoSEQ multiplex PCR; TCRdb's copy has only in-frame clones and lacks some. From that table come the V and J calls and clone size; the DNA was used to work out D and trimming. The top ten hold under 2% of the sample, which has 400,000 to 550,000 clones, 70% to 90% seen once. Participants' reported clinical history set cohort assignment. Sequenced input: PBMCs or T cells enriched from blood (not recorded which). The sequence was obtained from a woman aged 18-29 years with acute COVID-19.

In nucleotides, the CDR3 is TGCGCCAGCACCCCGGGACTTCTTAGCAATCAGCCCCAGCATTTT. It codes for CASTPGLLSNQPQHF. The chain employs TRBV10-1 and TRBJ1-5; the D gene is possibly TRBD1 (5 bases). Per germline, CDR1 WNHNN and CDR2 SYGVQD (reference sequence). CDR3 size: 15 residues. V lost 7 bases and J 0 bases, leaving 13 bases between the germline ends.